Below are 27 T cell receptor beta chains sequenced from a single sample in a study of blood T cell repertoires in COVID-19. The data were produced by immunoSEQ multiplex PCR, yet TCRdb's version contains in-frame clones alone and is incomplete. The repertoire holds 150,000 to 200,000 clones, with 60% to 85% as singletons. The source material was peripheral blood. The receptors were gathered from a man aged 55 to 70 with acute or convalescent COVID-19.

The chain recombines TRBV5-1 with TRBJ2-2, with TRBD2 matching 7 bases. CDR3 length: 16 amino acids. Unmatched junction bases numbered 7, after V lost 4 bases and J lost 1 base. Looked up from germline, CDR1 is SGHRS and CDR2 is YFSETQ. DNA for the CDR3: TGCGCCAGCAGCCCGGCGGGGGTGGGGAACACCGGGGAGCTGTTTTTT. Translating it yields CASSPAGVGNTGELFF.

The CDR3, as DNA: TGTGCCAGTAGTAGCCAGGGGGTTGGCTATGGCTACACCTTC. As protein: CASSSQGVGYGYTF. The chain has TRBV19 and TRBJ1-2, with 7 bases that match TRBD1. The CDR3 covers 14 residues. V was pared by 4 bases and J by 4 bases, with 6 bases of the junction left unmatched. Germline V gene sequence: CDR1 LNHDA, CDR2 SQIVND (reference sequence).

V gene TRBV5-6 combines with J gene TRBJ1-4, with D possibly TRBD1 on 5 matching bases. V was clipped by 3 bases and J by 4 bases, with 10 bases between them. CDR3 length: 14 residues. Germline CDR1 reads SGHDT; CDR2 reads YYEEEE. The CDR3 sequence is CASSSDSHNEKLFF. CDR3 nucleotide sequence: TGTGCCAGCAGCTCCGACAGTCATAATGAAAAACTGTTTTTT.

This chain connects TRBV10-2 to TRBJ2-1; 9 nucleotides align to TRBD2. V dropped 2 bases and J dropped 8; count of bases not matched to a gene: 1. CDR3 length: 13 amino acids. Germline CDR1 and CDR2: WSHSY and SAAADI. The CDR3 sequence: CASSEVAGDEQFF. The DNA for the CDR3 is TGCGCCAGCAGTGAGGTAGCGGGGGATGAGCAGTTCTTC.

The chain combines TRBV12-3 or TRBV12-4 with TRBJ2-1, with D perhaps TRBD1 (6 bases). The CDR3 consists of 13 residues. V dropped 6 bases and J dropped 4 bases, with 10 bases sitting between them. As DNA, the CDR3 is TGTGCCAGCAGAAATGACAGGTACAATGAGCAGTTCTTC. Protein product: CASRNDRYNEQFF.

The chain links TRBV4-1 to TRBJ2-7, with 11 bases matching TRBD2. The CDR3 has 17 amino acids. V lost 4 bases and J lost 3; bases outside the gene matches: 11. Germline V gives CDR1 MGHRA, CDR2 YSYEKL. The CDR3 DNA reads TGCGCCAGCAGCCGGATGCTAGCGGGGGGAACTGGCTACGAGCAGTACTTC. It encodes CASSRMLAGGTGYEQYF.

The chain employs TRBV9 and TRBJ1-5, with a possible D match to TRBD1 (5 bases). There are 15 residues in the CDR3. Trimming cost V 2 bases and J 2 bases, with 11 bases left between them. Germline CDR1 reads SGDLS; CDR2 reads YYNGEE. CDR3 nucleotides: TGTGCCAGCAGCGTGGGAGGGGTTGGCAATCAGCCCCAGCATTTT. Protein: CASSVGGVGNQPQHF.

The V gene is TRBV6-5, the J gene TRBJ2-7; 10 nucleotides match TRBD1. This CDR3 region has 14 residues. Looked up from germline, CDR1 is MNHEY and CDR2 is SVGAGI. Trimming at V came to 3 bases and at J to 3 bases, leaving 2 bases not matched to a gene. The CDR3 here is CASSYGTGDYEQYF. The DNA of the CDR3 is TGTGCCAGCAGTTATGGGACAGGGGACTACGAGCAGTACTTC.

The rearrangement links TRBV4-1 to TRBJ2-3; 8 bases align to TRBD2. The germline V gene has CDR1 MGHRA and CDR2 YSYEKL. This CDR3 comprises 18 residues. J gave up 2 bases and V 5 bases, and 15 bases lay outside the gene matches. This CDR3 is CASSWQEASGGPTDTQYF. CDR3 bases: TGCGCCAGCAGCTGGCAGGAGGCGAGCGGGGGTCCCACAGATACGCAGTATTTT.

This chain connects TRBV7-3 to TRBJ2-1, with D tentatively TRBD1 (5 bases). CDR1 SGHTA and CDR2 FQGTGA come from the germline V gene. The V gene lost 2 bases and the J gene lost 8 bases, with 10 bases spanning the gap. This CDR3 region has 13 residues. This chain's CDR3 is CASSLARGDEQFF. The CDR3 bases are TGTGCCAGCAGCTTAGCTAGGGGTGATGAGCAGTTCTTC.

This chain connects TRBV30 to TRBJ1-5; 9 bases match TRBD1. V lost 6 bases to trimming and J lost 1 base; unmatched junction nucleotides: 7. The CDR3 runs 15 residues. The germline V gene has CDR1 GTSNPN and CDR2 SVGIG (reference sequence). The CDR3 sequence: CACSRDRVSNQPQHF. The CDR3 bases are TGTGCCTGCAGCCGGGACAGGGTAAGCAATCAGCCCCAGCATTTT.

This clone was detected many times. The DNA for the CDR3 is TGTGCCAGTAGCCGGGACAGGATGAACACCGGGGAGCTGTTTTTT. It specifies CASSRDRMNTGELFF. V and J are TRBV19 and TRBJ2-2; 8 nucleotides line up with TRBD1. Germline assignment: CDR1 LNHDA and CDR2 SQIVND (reference sequence). J gave up 1 base and V 6 bases, and 4 bases lay outside the gene matches. The CDR3 totals 15 residues.

V gene TRBV11-2 combines with J gene TRBJ2-1; TRBD1 is a possible D gene (5 bases). The CDR3 has 15 residues. Per germline, CDR1 SGHAT and CDR2 FQNNGV. Between the trimmed V and J ends, which lost 5 bases and 6 bases, there was a span of 17 bases. CDR3 sequence reads: CASSIRVVLGNEQFF. The CDR3 DNA reads TGTGCCAGCAGCATCAGGGTGGTTTTAGGCAATGAGCAGTTCTTC. Supplemented by reference TRBV11-2 and TRBJ2-1, the full variable domain reads EAGVAQSPRYKIIEKRQSVAFWCNPISGHATLYWYQQILGQGPKLLIQFQNNGVVDDSQLPKDRFSAERLKGVDSTLKIQPAKLEDSAVYLCASSIRVVLGNEQFFGPGTRLTVL.

The J gene is TRBJ2-7, the V gene TRBV7-9, with 9 bases aligning to TRBD1. Germline CDR1 and CDR2: SEHNR and FQNEAQ (reference sequence). After removal of 1 base from V and 5 bases from J, the junction contained 6 bases not matched to a gene. The CDR3 extends over 15 amino acids. The CDR3 sequence: CASSLDGTGPDEQYF. For the CDR3, the DNA is TGTGCCAGCAGCTTAGATGGGACAGGGCCCGACGAGCAGTACTTC.

CDR3 nucleotides: TGTGCCAGCAGCGTAGATGGGACAGGGGACAATGAGCAGTTCTTC. As protein: CASSVDGTGDNEQFF. The V and J genes are TRBV9 and TRBJ2-1; 10 positions match TRBD1. The CDR3 runs to 15 residues. V trimming: 0 bases; J trimming: 5 bases; junction bases outside the gene matches: 2. CDR1 is SGDLS and CDR2 is YYNGEE in the germline V gene.

This chain uses TRBV9 with TRBJ2-1; 9 nucleotides align to TRBD2. J was trimmed by 0 bases and V by 0 bases; bases with no gene match: 7. The CDR3 is made up of 18 amino acids. Germline CDR1 SGDLS, CDR2 YYNGEE. CDR3 sequence: CASSVDPSGVSSYNEQFF. The CDR3 DNA reads as TGTGCCAGCAGCGTAGATCCTAGCGGGGTGAGCTCCTACAATGAGCAGTTCTTC. The variable domain in full, with the rest retrieved from reference TRBV9 and TRBJ2-1, is DSGVTQTPKHLITATGQRVTLRCSPRSGDLSVYWYQQSLDQGLQFLIQYYNGEERAKGNILERFSAQQFPDLHSELNLSSLELGDSALYFCASSVDPSGVSSYNEQFFGPGTRLTVL.

This clone has just a few counts. The chain uses TRBV12-5 and TRBJ1-1; D is perhaps TRBD1 (5 bases). With 0 bases removed from V and 0 bases from J, the gap between germline ends came to 20 bases. The CDR3 length is 19 residues. The germline gives CDR1 LGHNT, CDR2 FRNRAP. Here the CDR3 DNA reads TGTGCTAGTGGTTTGGTACTACATACCACCGGGGGAATGAACACTGAAGCTTTCTTT. Translation: CASGLVLHTTGGMNTEAFF.

This clone was detected only once. The gene calls are TRBV6-6 and TRBJ1-1, with D unresolved. Germline CDR1 MNHNY, CDR2 SVGAGI (reference sequence). V lost 7 bases and J lost 3, with 15 bases in between. The CDR3 loop spans 14 amino acids. The CDR3 sequence is CASNSVYYDTEAFF. The CDR3 DNA reads as TGTGCCAGCAACTCTGTCTATTACGACACTGAAGCTTTCTTT.

The chain joins TRBV19 to TRBJ2-4; 7 bases are a match to TRBD1. Germline V gene data show CDR1 as LNHDA and CDR2 as SQIVND (reference sequence). The CDR3 is 17 amino acids. After removal of 3 bases from V and 4 bases from J, the junction contained 12 bases not matched to a gene. The CDR3 nucleotides read TGTGCCAGTAGTATTTTTTTAAAGGACAGGACGAAAAACATTCAGTACTTC. Residues: CASSIFLKDRTKNIQYF.

The rearrangement links TRBV12-5 to TRBJ2-2, with TRBD1 matching 7 bases. The CDR3 has 15 amino acids. CDR1 LGHNT and CDR2 FRNRAP come from the germline V gene. V lost 6 bases and J lost 5; bases outside the gene matches: 9. The DNA of the CDR3 is TGTGCTAGTGGCCTGGTGGGACAGTATACCGGGGAGCTGTTTTTT. The encoded protein is CASGLVGQYTGELFF.

This clone appeared once. At one end, the junction sequence differs from germline, possibly due to a read error. The chain joins TRBV13 to TRBJ1-4; a weak D match, TRBD1 (6 bases). The germline CDR1 and CDR2 sequences are PRHDT and FYEKMQ (reference sequence). This CDR3 has 14 amino acids. The DNA for the CDR3 is TGTGCCAGCAGCCAAGGGACAACGAATGAAAAACTGTTTTTT. Its protein is CASSQGTTNEKLFF.

The chain carries TRBV7-9 and TRBJ2-3; perhaps TRBD1 as D (7 bases). Per the germline V gene, CDR1 is SEHNR and CDR2 is FQNEAQ (reference sequence). With 3 bases removed from V and 8 bases from J, the gap between germline ends came to 9 bases. The CDR3 has 12 residues. CDR3 DNA sequence: TGTGCCAGCAGCTTCCAGGGGGGTACGCAGTATTTT. This gives the protein CASSFQGGTQYF.

V and J are TRBV2 and TRBJ1-1, with 7 bases lining up with TRBD1. Germline CDR1 and CDR2: SNHLY and FYNNEI. The CDR3 length is 14 residues. J lost 3 bases, V lost 4 bases, and 5 bases had no gene match. CDR3 sequence reads: CASSGQGTYTEAFF. The CDR3 coding sequence is TGTGCCAGCAGTGGACAGGGAACGTACACTGAAGCTTTCTTT.

The CDR3, as DNA: TGTGCCAGCTCACCAACTGGGAGCTCCTACAATGAGCAGTTCTTC. Its protein is CASSPTGSSYNEQFF. The chain uses TRBV18 and TRBJ2-1, with a weak D call TRBD2 (5 bases). Trimming cost V 2 bases and J 0 bases, with 8 bases left between them. Germline loops: CDR1 KGHSH, CDR2 LQKENI. The CDR3 extends over 15 amino acids.

The chain employs TRBV30 and TRBJ1-6, with D uncertain. CDR3 length: 14 residues. Germline loops: CDR1 GTSNPN, CDR2 SVGIG (reference sequence). V was cut by 4 bases and J by 6 bases, with 13 bases left in between. The CDR3 DNA follows: TGTGCCTGGAAATACGGCAGGCCTAATTCACCCCTCCACTTT. Translated: CAWKYGRPNSPLHF.

This chain links TRBV6-2 or TRBV6-3 with TRBJ2-5; a possible D gene is TRBD2 (6 bases). This CDR3 comprises 15 residues. The germline V gene has CDR1 MNHEY and CDR2 SVGEGT. Trimming shortened V by 6 bases and J by 2 bases, and 16 bases separated the two germline ends. The CDR3 loop is CASSPNSGFQETQYF. CDR3 in DNA: TGTGCCAGCAGCCCGAATAGCGGATTTCAAGAGACCCAGTACTTC.

The rearrangement joins TRBV5-1 to TRBJ2-1; D might be TRBD2 (5 bases). This CDR3 spans 16 amino acids. The ends were cut back, 0 bases at V and 9 bases at J, with 19 bases in the middle. Germline V lookup: CDR1 SGHRS, CDR2 YFSETQ. CDR3 nucleotide sequence: TGCGCCAGCAGCTTGGCCGAGTTCGCTCCCGGGGTTGAGCAGTTCTTC. It is translated as CASSLAEFAPGVEQFF.